This TCR beta chain was sequenced for a study of beta chain features in type 1 diabetes. Study-wide context: No patient-donor differences in age, gender, total cells or subset yield. Study-level results: Small HLA sub-analyses could not settle whether HLA shapes TCRB rearrangement.

Stem cell-like memory, regulatory, central memory and naive CD4+ cells were sorted via CD45RO/CCR7/CD25/CD127/CD95/CD27. Every sorted population was more than 98% pure. As every portion of the isolated RNA was reverse transcribed, the sequencing read expressed TCRB transcripts. Libraries were prepared by immunoSEQ multiplex PCR; TCRdb keeps only in-frame clonotypes and omits some of them. The sample carries nearly 250,000 clones, roughly 70% recorded once. The germline gives CDR1 SGHNT, CDR2 YYREEE (reference sequence). CDR3 length equals 17 residues. V was pared by 0 bases and J by 0 bases, with 7 bases of the junction left unmatched. As for this clone: Its antigen remains unidentified.

The TCR originated in a man in his thirties or forties in good health. Sequencing was carried out using naive CD4+ T cells from blood. The chain employs TRBV5-4 and TRBJ2-5; 8 bases line up with TRBD2. CDR3 in DNA: TGTGCCAGCAGCTTGGGAACTAGCGGCTCGTACCAAGAGACCCAGTACTTC. Its translation is CASSLGTSGSYQETQYF.